Below, 15 T cell receptor beta chains from the same sample are listed, as sequenced in a study of blood T cell repertoires in COVID-19. The table came from immunoSEQ multiplex PCR; TCRdb's copy has only in-frame clones and leaves some out. In the table there are 180,000 or so clones, around 88% of which are singletons. Material for sequencing was PBMCs or T cells enriched from blood (not recorded which). All receptors derive from a man aged 35 to 55 with acute COVID-19.

In this sample, this clone turned up a few times. V is TRBV18 and J is TRBJ2-5; no clear D. The CDR3 covers 12 residues. V lost 6 bases, J lost 5 bases, and 10 bases lay in between. Per the germline V gene, CDR1 is KGHSH and CDR2 is LQKENI. CDR3 region: CASSLLYETQYF. The CDR3 DNA follows: TGTGCCAGCTCCCTCCTATATGAGACCCAGTACTTC.

V and J are TRBV5-1 and TRBJ1-1; D might be TRBD1 (6 bases). V lost 0 bases and J 11 bases, leaving 14 bases between the germline ends. This CDR3 comprises 13 residues. Germline V gene data show CDR1 as SGHRS and CDR2 as YFSETQ. CDR3 amino acids: CASSLGMGADAFF. The CDR3 coding sequence is TGCGCCAGCAGCTTGGGTATGGGGGCCGATGCTTTCTTT.

The chain carries TRBV6-2 or TRBV6-3 and TRBJ2-7; 9 nucleotides align to TRBD2. Trimming cost V 6 bases and J 0 bases; bases outside gene matches: 9. The V gene's germline CDR1 is MNHEY and CDR2 SVGEGT. CDR3 size: 16 residues. CDR3 loop: CASSTYMTSGSYEQYF. The CDR3 bases are TGTGCCAGCAGCACTTATATGACTAGCGGCTCCTACGAGCAGTACTTC.

The V call is TRBV13, the J call TRBJ1-2; weak D call: TRBD1 (6 bases). Germline CDR1 reads PRHDT; CDR2 reads FYEKMQ (reference sequence). The length of the CDR3 is 13 residues. V was clipped by 4 bases and J by 8 bases, with 14 bases between them. CDR3 residues: CASSWATGRGYTF. DNA for the CDR3: TGTGCCAGCAGCTGGGCCACAGGGAGAGGCTACACCTTC. Complete variable domain (other parts from reference TRBV13 and TRBJ1-2): AAGVIQSPRHLIKEKRETATLKCYPIPRHDTVYWYQQGPGQDPQFLISFYEKMQSDKGSIPDRFSAQQFSDYHSELNMSSLELGDSALYFCASSWATGRGYTFGSGTRLTVV.

In regard to this clone: At the DNA level, this CDR3 is encoded by other sequences in the same sample as well. The chain is built from TRBV29-1 and TRBJ1-2, with D maybe TRBD1 (6 bases). The V and J ends lost 7 bases and 3 bases respectively, with 12 bases between them. Germline-derived CDR1 and CDR2 are SQVTM and ANQGSEA. This CDR3 comprises 12 residues. CDR3 DNA sequence: TGCAGCGGCGTACAGGGCGACTATGGCTACACCTTC. Translated, it gives CSGVQGDYGYTF. The full variable domain, in which reference TRBV29-1 and TRBJ1-2 provide the parts outside the CDR3, is SAVISQKPSRDICQRGTSLTIQCQVDSQVTMMFWYRQQPGQSLTLIATANQGSEATYESGFVIDKFPISRPNLTFSTLTVSNMSPEDSSIYLCSGVQGDYGYTFGSGTRLTVV.

This clone was picked up one time. Here the CDR3 reads CASSLGRQGREKLFF. DNA for the CDR3: TGTGCCAGCAGCCTCGGTCGACAGGGTCGTGAAAAACTGTTTTTT. The chain joins TRBV27 to TRBJ1-4; 7 bases agree with TRBD1. This CDR3 spans 15 amino acids. Germline V gives CDR1 MNHEY, CDR2 SMNVEV (reference sequence). With 6 bases clipped from V and 7 bases from J, the junction kept 11 bases outside the gene matches.

The gene calls are TRBV28 and TRBJ2-1; 10 bases align to TRBD2. Germline V lookup: CDR1 MDHEN, CDR2 SYDVKM. Unmatched junction bases numbered 6, after V lost 3 bases and J lost 7 bases. The CDR3 sequence is 15 residues long. CDR3 in DNA: TGTGCCAGCAGTTTCGTCCCGGGACTAGCGAATGAGCAGTTCTTC. It encodes CASSFVPGLANEQFF.

The chain is built from TRBV29-1 and TRBJ1-2; TRBD1 is a possible D gene (5 bases). Germline-derived CDR1 and CDR2 are SQVTM and ANQGSEA. V lost 7 bases to trimming and J lost 4 bases, with 25 bases between them. There are 16 residues in the CDR3. The CDR3 spells CSAAGDRPIGGYGYTF. In nucleotides, the CDR3 is TGCAGCGCTGCGGGGGACCGCCCTATCGGGGGCTATGGCTACACCTTC.

V is TRBV5-4 and J is TRBJ2-5, with D perhaps TRBD1 (5 bases). The CDR3 loop spans 16 amino acids. Trimming took off 4 bases at V and 4 bases at J, with 20 bases between the two ends. CDR1 and CDR2 from the germline V gene are SGHNT and YYREEE (reference sequence). The CDR3 region is CASSPKGRPLGETQYF. The CDR3 coding sequence is TGTGCCAGCAGCCCAAAGGGGCGGCCACTGGGAGAGACCCAGTACTTC.

The J gene is TRBJ2-7, the V gene TRBV6-1; weak D call: TRBD2 (5 bases). The CDR3 consists of 11 residues. The V gene lost 3 bases and the J gene lost 7 bases, with 7 bases spanning the gap. Germline CDR1 MNHNS, CDR2 SASEGT. CDR3 sequence: CASSDWREQYF. CDR3 coding DNA: TGTGCCAGCAGTGATTGGAGGGAGCAGTACTTC.

The chain carries TRBV5-6 and TRBJ1-3, with D maybe TRBD1 (5 bases). CDR3 length equals 13 residues. Germline CDR1 is SGHDT and CDR2 is YYEEEE. V shed 4 bases and J shed 4 bases, with 9 bases lying between them. In nucleotides, the CDR3 is TGTGCCAGCAGCCTGACAGTAGGAAACACCATATATTTT. Translating it yields CASSLTVGNTIYF.

This chain links TRBV5-6 with TRBJ1-3, with 10 bases matching TRBD1. The V gene's germline CDR1 is SGHDT and CDR2 YYEEEE. J lost 2 bases, V lost 5 bases, and 7 bases had no gene match. CDR3 size: 16 residues. CDR3 protein: CASRNSGTGAGNTIYF. The CDR3, as DNA: TGTGCCAGCAGAAATTCCGGGACAGGGGCTGGAAACACCATATATTTT.

The rearrangement uses TRBV5-1 and TRBJ1-4, with D possibly TRBD1 on 5 matching bases. Germline V gene data show CDR1 as SGHRS and CDR2 as YFSETQ. V dropped 3 bases and J dropped 1 base, with 10 bases sitting between them. This CDR3 has 15 amino acids. The CDR3 DNA reads as TGCGCCAGCAGCTCCATCAGGGAAACTAATGAAAAACTGTTTTTT. Encoded protein: CASSSIRETNEKLFF.

The chain joins TRBV7-8 to TRBJ1-2, with D perhaps matching TRBD1 (6 bases). Trimming shortened V by 1 base and J by 0 bases, and 12 bases separated the two germline ends. There are 16 residues in the CDR3. The V gene's germline CDR1 is SGHVS and CDR2 FQNEAQ. In DNA, the CDR3 is TGTGCCAGCAGCTTAGGGACAGCAAGAGCTAACTATGGCTACACCTTC. Translation: CASSLGTARANYGYTF.

This clone was seen a few times. The rearrangement links TRBV5-4 to TRBJ2-3, with TRBD1 as a possible D gene (5 bases). Trimming cost V 3 bases and J 5 bases, with 16 bases left between them. Germline V lookup: CDR1 SGHNT, CDR2 YYREEE (reference sequence). CDR3 length equals 15 residues. In DNA, the CDR3 is TGTGCCAGCAGCTCAGGGCCAGGGATTTTAGATACGCAGTATTTT. Residues: CASSSGPGILDTQYF.